The 27 T cell receptor beta chains reported below all come from one sample, sequenced in a study of blood T cell repertoires in COVID-19. Here immunoSEQ multiplex PCR was the method, and the copy in TCRdb shows in-frame clones only, minus some. The sample lists around 200,000 clones, about 83% occurring once. The sample was peripheral blood. These receptors all come from a woman aged 18-35 years who had recovered from COVID-19.

This chain uses TRBV2 with TRBJ2-3, with TRBD2 matching over 10 bases. In germline, CDR1 is SNHLY, CDR2 FYNNEI. V lost 6 bases and J lost 8; bases outside the gene matches: 11. The CDR3 consists of 15 residues. CDR3 DNA: TGTGCCAGCAGCAATCTAGCGGGAGAGCCGGGTACGCAGTATTTT. It specifies CASSNLAGEPGTQYF.

This clone came up once. The rearrangement joins TRBV5-1 to TRBJ2-7, with TRBD1 matching over 9 bases. The germline gives CDR1 SGHRS, CDR2 YFSETQ. The CDR3 spans 15 residues. Germline trimming cut 4 bases from V and 4 bases from J; bases unmatched to any gene: 9. The CDR3 spells CASSPGTGIGYEQYV. In DNA form, the CDR3 reads TGCGCCAGCAGCCCAGGGACAGGGATAGGGTACGAGCAGTACGTC.

V gene TRBV7-2 combines with J gene TRBJ2-1, with D possibly matching TRBD2 (5 bases). Germline-derived CDR1 and CDR2 are SGHTA and FQGNSA. The CDR3 extends over 13 amino acids. V was shortened by 4 bases and J by 9 bases, with 13 bases between the two germline ends. Here the CDR3 reads CASSSRVTSEQFF. The CDR3 DNA follows: TGTGCCAGCAGCTCGCGGGTGACTTCTGAGCAGTTCTTC.

This clone was observed a single time. This sequence joins TRBV27 and TRBJ1-3; D remains unclear. Trimming left V 2 bases short and J 0 bases short, with 8 bases between. This CDR3 is 15 amino acids long. From germline, CDR1 is MNHEY and CDR2 SMNVEV (reference sequence). This chain's CDR3 is CASSLTSGSGNTIYF. The CDR3 DNA sequence: TGTGCCAGCAGTTTAACTTCGGGCTCTGGAAACACCATATATTTT.

The chain is built from TRBV4-1 and TRBJ1-4; possible D gene TRBD1, 5 bases. Germline CDR1 reads MGHRA; CDR2 reads YSYEKL. CDR3 length: 15 amino acids. Trimming removed 4 bases from V and 7 bases from J, with 16 bases in between. The DNA for the CDR3 is TGCGCCAGCAGCCCGGGGGGGGTAGTTGGTGAAAAACTGTTTTTT. Encoded protein: CASSPGGVVGEKLFF.

V gene TRBV29-1 combines with J gene TRBJ2-7, with D tentatively TRBD1 (7 bases). The CDR3 spans 13 residues. The V end was cut by 3 bases, the J end by 4 bases, with 13 bases between. The germline V gene has CDR1 SQVTM and CDR2 ANQGSEA. The CDR3, as DNA: TGCAGCGTTGACCTGCAGGGGGGTTACGAGCAGTACTTC. It translates to CSVDLQGGYEQYF.

The chain combines TRBV7-6 with TRBJ1-1, with TRBD1 matching over 7 bases. The V and J ends lost 1 base and 0 bases, in that order; junction bases with no gene match: 2. The germline V gene encodes CDR1 SGHVS and CDR2 FNYEAQ. The CDR3 is made up of 15 amino acids. The CDR3 here is CASSLEGQLNTEAFF. CDR3 DNA sequence: TGTGCCAGCAGCTTAGAGGGACAGTTGAACACTGAAGCTTTCTTT.

The chain employs TRBV7-2 and TRBJ1-5, with D possibly matching TRBD1 (6 bases). Trimming removed 3 bases from V and 4 bases from J, with 7 bases in between. This CDR3 is 13 amino acids long. Germline lookup yields CDR1 SGHTA and CDR2 FQGNSA. The CDR3, as DNA: TGTGCCAGCAGCTTTCAGGGGAATCAGCCCCAGCATTTT. It yields the protein CASSFQGNQPQHF.

The gene calls are TRBV2 and TRBJ1-2, with 7 bases aligning to TRBD1. The ends lost 6 bases at V and 5 bases at J; junction bases unmatched: 9. The CDR3 is 14 residues long. Germline V gives CDR1 SNHLY, CDR2 FYNNEI. The CDR3 region has the DNA TGTGCCAGCAGCGAGACAGGGCTGGGGTATGGCTACACCTTC. Encoded protein: CASSETGLGYGYTF.

V gene TRBV15 combines with J gene TRBJ1-2, with a tentative D call TRBD1 (6 bases). The CDR3 is made up of 16 amino acids. Looked up from germline, CDR1 is LNHNV and CDR2 is YYDKDF (reference sequence). V lost 0 bases and J 7 bases, leaving 18 bases between the germline ends. The CDR3 region has the DNA TGTGCCACCAGCAGAGAGAGTATTGCAGGGGCTGGTGGCTACACCTTC. This codes for CATSRESIAGAGGYTF. The variable domain in full, completed from reference TRBV15 and TRBJ1-2, reads DAMVIQNPRYQVTQFGKPVTLSCSQTLNHNVMYWYQQKSSQAPKLLFHYYDKDFNNEADTPDNFQSRRPNTSFCFLDIRSPGLGDTAMYLCATSRESIAGAGGYTFGSGTRLTVV.

This chain connects TRBV29-1 to TRBJ2-4; 9 bases agree with TRBD1. Per germline, CDR1 SQVTM and CDR2 ANQGSEA. The J segment lost 7 bases and the V segment lost 1 base, leaving 8 bases of the junction unmatched. The CDR3 extends over 15 amino acids. The CDR3 spells CSVEAPDRGINIQYF. The CDR3 DNA sequence: TGCAGCGTTGAAGCGCCCGACAGGGGGATCAACATTCAGTACTTC.

The chain employs TRBV25-1 and TRBJ1-5, with D possibly TRBD1 on 5 matching bases. There are 15 residues in the CDR3. CDR1 is MGHDK and CDR2 is SYGVNS in the germline V gene. V was shortened by 6 bases and J by 5 bases, with 17 bases between the two germline ends. CDR3: CASSPSGRRDQPQHF. CDR3 DNA sequence: TGTGCCAGCAGCCCGTCAGGGCGTCGGGATCAGCCCCAGCATTTT. Filled out from reference TRBV25-1 and TRBJ1-5, the complete variable domain reads EADIYQTPRYLVIGTGKKITLECSQTMGHDKMYWYQQDPGMELHLIHYSYGVNSTEKGDLSSESTVSRIRTEHFPLTLESARPSHTSQYLCASSPSGRRDQPQHFGDGTRLSIL.

The chain has TRBV4-3 and TRBJ2-2; maybe TRBD1 (5 bases). The CDR3 sequence is 17 residues long. Looked up from germline, CDR1 is LGHNA and CDR2 is YSLEER. Trimming took 2 bases from V and 7 from J, leaving 20 bases between them. The DNA of the CDR3 is TGCGCCAGCAGCCAAATAGACAGAGACCACACCGTCGGGGAGCTGTTTTTT. Protein sequence: CASSQIDRDHTVGELFF.

The gene calls are TRBV30 and TRBJ2-5; 11 bases are a match to TRBD1. CDR1 is GTSNPN and CDR2 is SVGIG in the germline V gene (reference sequence). There are 14 residues in the CDR3. J gave up 5 bases and V 1 base, and 3 bases lay outside the gene matches. The CDR3 DNA sequence: TGTGCCTGGAGTGGGGACAGGGGGGGGGAGACCCAGTACTTC. It specifies CAWSGDRGGETQYF.

The CDR3 sequence is CASSLGGGAYNEQFF. The CDR3 nucleotides are TGCGCCAGCAGCTTGGGCGGAGGGGCCTACAATGAGCAGTTCTTC. This chain uses TRBV5-1 with TRBJ2-1, with D possibly being TRBD2 (6 bases). The germline V gene encodes CDR1 SGHRS and CDR2 YFSETQ. CDR3 size: 15 residues. Trimming stripped 0 bases from V and 2 bases from J, with 9 bases between.

The CDR3, as DNA: TGTGCCTGGACGGGGGGCTTCTCTGGGGCCAACGTCCTGACTTTC. Residues: CAWTGGFSGANVLTF. The rearrangement links TRBV30 to TRBJ2-6; a possible D gene is TRBD2 (7 bases). In germline, CDR1 is GTSNPN, CDR2 SVGIG (reference sequence). The germline V and J ends were trimmed by 4 bases and 0 bases, with 10 bases remaining between them. This CDR3 contains 15 residues. The full variable domain, in which reference TRBV30 and TRBJ2-6 provide the parts outside the CDR3, is SQTIHQWPATLVQPVGSPLSLECTVEGTSNPNLYWYRQAAGRGLQLLFYSVGIGQISSEVPQNLSASRPQDRQFILSSKKLLLSDSGFYLCAWTGGFSGANVLTFGAGSRLTVL.

For the CDR3, the DNA is TGTGCCACGGGGACAGCGGGCTACACCTTC. This codes for CATGTAGYTF. The chain combines TRBV10-3 with TRBJ1-2; 7 nucleotides align to TRBD1. This CDR3 region has 10 residues. Germline V gene sequence: CDR1 ENHRY, CDR2 SYGVKD. After removal of 10 bases from V and 8 bases from J, the junction contained 4 bases not matched to a gene.

In its sample, this clone was seen once. V gene TRBV30 combines with J gene TRBJ1-5; a weak D match, TRBD1 (5 bases). The CDR3 contains 13 residues. The germline CDR1 and CDR2 sequences are GTSNPN and SVGIG (reference sequence). The V and J ends lost 2 bases and 4 bases respectively, with 9 bases between them. DNA of the CDR3: TGTGCCTGGAGTCGACAGCAGAATCAGCCCCAGCATTTT. This translates into CAWSRQQNQPQHF.

The J gene is TRBJ1-4, the V gene TRBV5-1, with 7 bases fitting TRBD1. Germline trimming cut 4 bases from V and 3 bases from J; bases unmatched to any gene: 6. Germline CDR1 is SGHRS and CDR2 is YFSETQ. The CDR3 is 15 residues long. CDR3 bases: TGCGCCAGCAGCCTTCGGACAGGATCTAATGAAAAACTGTTTTTT. Its translation: CASSLRTGSNEKLFF.

In the case of this clone: A read error may account for a junction end that differs from germline. The V and J genes are TRBV27 and TRBJ2-1; TRBD1 agrees at 10 bases. Germline CDR1 MNHEY, CDR2 SMNVEV (reference sequence). The CDR3 consists of 16 residues. The CDR3 nucleotides read TGTGCCAGCAGCTTATTGGGACAGGGGAATTTTGGTGAGCAGTTCTTC. Amino acids: CASSLLGQGNFGEQFF.

This chain joins TRBV24-1 and TRBJ1-6; D uncertain. The germline V gene has CDR1 KGHDR and CDR2 SFDVKD. Trimming took 7 bases from V and 5 from J, leaving 11 bases between them. This CDR3 region has 14 residues. This CDR3 is CATRWRRNNSPLHF. The CDR3 DNA reads as TGTGCCACCAGATGGCGGCGGAATAATTCACCCCTCCACTTT.

The V and J genes are TRBV10-3 and TRBJ2-5; possible D gene TRBD2, 5 bases. Trimming pared 6 bases from V and 4 bases from J, leaving 12 bases between. The germline V gene encodes CDR1 ENHRY and CDR2 SYGVKD. The CDR3 spans 13 residues. CDR3 sequence (DNA): TGTGCCATCAGGATGACACTAGTAGAGACCCAGTACTTC. This sequence encodes CAIRMTLVETQYF.

The chain joins TRBV7-9 to TRBJ1-4, with 8 positions matching TRBD1. J was trimmed by 8 bases and V by 4 bases; bases with no gene match: 9. The V gene's germline CDR1 is SEHNR and CDR2 FQNEAQ (reference sequence). This CDR3 is 15 amino acids long. The CDR3 nucleotides read TGTGCCAGCAGCTCGGTCCGTGACAGGGGAGAAAAACTGTTTTTT. This translates into CASSSVRDRGEKLFF.

J is TRBJ1-2 and V is TRBV9; perhaps TRBD1 as D (6 bases). Germline CDR1 reads SGDLS; CDR2 reads YYNGEE. The length of the CDR3 is 14 residues. Trimming removed 0 bases from V and 5 bases from J, with 11 bases in between. The CDR3 DNA reads as TGTGCCAGCAGCGTAGGTGACAGGCCGTATGGCTACACCTTC. It is translated as CASSVGDRPYGYTF.

This chain connects TRBV24-1 to TRBJ2-1; no definite D call. The CDR3 covers 13 residues. Per the germline V gene, CDR1 is KGHDR and CDR2 is SFDVKD. V was pared by 3 bases and J by 3 bases, with 5 bases between. The DNA for the CDR3 is TGTGCCACCAGTGATCTTAGCTACAATGAGCAGTTCTTC. Translating it yields CATSDLSYNEQFF.

This clone showed up just once. The chain links TRBV18 to TRBJ2-1, with D possibly being TRBD1 (5 bases). The CDR3 extends over 13 amino acids. Trimming left V 3 bases short and J 5 bases short, with 8 bases between. CDR1 is KGHSH and CDR2 is LQKENI in the germline V gene. This CDR3 is CASSPGLNNEQFF. CDR3 coding DNA: TGTGCCAGCTCACCGGGGCTCAACAATGAGCAGTTCTTC.

The chain couples TRBV4-3 to TRBJ2-1; TRBD1 matches at 9 bases. CDR3 length: 15 amino acids. The V segment lost 1 base and the J segment 4 bases; nucleotides outside the gene matches: 2. CDR1 and CDR2 from the germline V gene are LGHNA and YSLEER. The CDR3 nucleotides are TGCGCCAGCAGCCAAGGGGACAGGGATTACAATGAGCAGTTCTTC. Residues: CASSQGDRDYNEQFF.